This T cell receptor (beta chain) is drawn from a study of OX40 agonist ivuxolimab in advanced cancers. General study points: Compared with CD4+, CD8+ T cells on average had more expanded clones.

Germline V lookup: CDR1 SEHNR, CDR2 FQNEAQ (reference sequence). There are 12 residues in the CDR3. The V gene lost 2 bases and the J gene lost 7 bases, with 8 bases spanning the gap. The repertoire was sequenced with immunoSEQ multiplex PCR; TCRdb's copy has only in-frame clones and lacks some. The sample carries fewer than 100,000 clones, under 85% recorded once. Of note for this clone: The antigen is undetermined.

This clonotype was obtained from an adult with an advanced solid tumor such as melanoma, head and neck, liver or kidney cancer. The chain employs TRBV7-9 and TRBJ2-5; weak D call: TRBD1 (6 bases). The source material was CD4+ or CD8+ T cells sorted from blood, sampled in a trial of the OX40 agonist ivuxolimab. CDR3 nucleotide sequence: TGTGCCAGCAGCTTACAGGGGTGGACCCAGTACTTC. Protein sequence: CASSLQGWTQYF.